This TCR beta chain was recorded in a study of T cells in Graves' hyperthyroidism and ophthalmopathy. Findings and limits, study-wide: Appearing also in blood were most of the thyroid clonotypes expanded above 0.001.

RNA transcripts yielded amplified TCR beta CDR3 regions. TCR CDR3 underwent first-round RT-PCR with the HTBI primer set. TCRdb reanalysed the multiplex PCR reads using MiXCR and keeps one entry per CDR3 protein. The table has about 260,000 distinct CDR3 sequences, around 22% seen once; the top ten hold roughly 60%. Trimming pared 0 bases from V and 10 bases from J, leaving 7 bases between. Germline CDR1 MNHEY, CDR2 SVGEGT. The CDR3 extends over 12 amino acids. This clonotype came up many times. What it recognizes is unknown. The receptor was isolated from a man aged 25 to 40 with Graves' ophthalmopathy. The specimen was blood. The chain carries TRBV6-2 or TRBV6-3 and TRBJ1-5; unclear D gene. The chain's CDR3 is CASSYSTLPQHF. CDR3 DNA sequence: TGTGCCAGCAGTTACTCGACCCTTCCCCAGCATTTT.